A selection of T cell receptor beta chains follows, all from one sample in a study of control samples from healthy donors and cancer patients. Assay: immunoSEQ multiplex PCR; the TCRdb copy retains only in-frame clones and omits some. The sample lists some 80,000 clones, over 85% seen once, with around 6% in the top ten. The sequencing input was blood. The receptor set was obtained from a man aged 50 or older in good health. Both conserved end residues are part of each CDR3. Fields, in order: J gene, clone size, V gene, CDR3 protein. Some rows have no size entry. The others give once, few or many, or a class for an expanded clone.

>TRBJ1-6|NA|TRBV19
CASRNRGGDNSPLHF
>TRBJ1-4|NA|TRBV6-5
CASRGLGTGSEKLFF
>TRBJ2-3|NA|TRBV13
CASSLGTLNSADTQYF
>TRBJ2-7|NA|TRBV25-1
CASSVQTYEQYF
>TRBJ1-1|NA|TRBV9
CASSVAGYRTEAFF
>TRBJ2-2|NA|TRBV19
CASRRQGGTYTGELFF
>TRBJ2-7|NA|TRBV5-1
CASSSVTYEQYF
>TRBJ2-2|once|TRBV14
CASSQNGRELFF
>TRBJ2-7|NA|TRBV19
CASSPQRGGDYEQYF
>TRBJ2-3|NA|TRBV7-9
CASSSRTGGTDTQYF
>TRBJ1-5|once|TRBV5-1
CASSLRASTVNSNQPQHF
>TRBJ2-1|NA|TRBV5-1
CASSPTSGNNEQFF
>TRBJ2-2|NA|TRBV6-4
CASRRDRAGELFF
>TRBJ1-1|NA|TRBV30
CAWTRGLNTEAFF
>TRBJ1-6|NA|TRBV6-1
CASSEVRRSPLHF
>TRBJ2-7|NA|TRBV6-1
CASSEQATSSYEQYF
>TRBJ1-3|NA|TRBV28
CASREAGNTIYF
>TRBJ2-7|NA|TRBV9
CASSVGGLASKNEQYF
>TRBJ1-3|NA|TRBV6-1
CASSERVGVSGNTIYF
>TRBJ1-2|NA|TRBV12-3/TRBV12-4
CASSTPLLYGYTF
>TRBJ1-2|medium-sized|TRBV7-9
CASSLELSRGYTF
>TRBJ1-6|once|TRBV19
CASSMRAGAAPLHF
>TRBJ1-5|once|TRBV12-3/TRBV12-4
CASSLERNQPQHF
>TRBJ2-7|NA|TRBV6-5
CASSSDSSYEQYF
>TRBJ1-4|NA|TRBV5-1
CASSTTGAANEKLFF
>TRBJ2-1|NA|TRBV3-1/TRBV3-2
CASSHSRGIQGEQFF
>TRBJ2-7|NA|TRBV27
CASGGQGVGEQYF
>TRBJ1-2|NA|TRBV4-2
CASSQDPSGDYGYTF
>TRBJ1-1|NA|TRBV30
CAWTLVRGGTEAFF
>TRBJ2-5|NA|TRBV7-6
CASSLEGTLNLQETQYF
>TRBJ2-5|NA|TRBV5-4
CASSSDRGHRETQYF
>TRBJ2-1|NA|TRBV14
CASSLRTSGGKDNEQFF
>TRBJ2-4|NA|TRBV12-3/TRBV12-4
CASSLDRENIQYF
>TRBJ1-2|once|TRBV12-3/TRBV12-4
CASSTLYGYTF